The present TCR beta chain was sequenced within a study of blood T cell repertoires in COVID-19. Germline V gives CDR1 SQVTM, CDR2 ANQGSEA. The CDR3 contains 12 residues. V lost 6 bases, J lost 3 bases, and 1 base stayed unmatched. Sequencing used immunoSEQ multiplex PCR; TCRdb keeps in-frame clones, though not all of them. The sample consists of about 440,000 clones, more than 70% of them appearing once. Sample: peripheral blood. This clonotype was obtained from a woman between 50 and 59 years old with COVID-19, enrolled during active disease. The gene calls are TRBV29-1 and TRBJ1-3, with 8 bases lining up with TRBD1. CDR3 sequence: CSVGQGGNTIYF. In DNA form, the CDR3 reads TGCAGCGTCGGACAGGGTGGAAACACCATATATTTT.